This T cell receptor (beta chain) was identified in a study of shared clonotypes between healthy human individuals. Study observations and caveats: Researchers sampled blood only, noting tissue repertoires likely differ.

As to this clone: The antigen remains unidentified.

The V and J ends lost 1 base and 0 bases respectively, with 6 bases between them. The germline CDR1 and CDR2 sequences are LGHNA and YSLEER. The CDR3 loop spans 14 amino acids. The data were produced by immunoSEQ multiplex PCR, yet TCRdb's version contains in-frame clones alone and is incomplete. The sample lists roughly 2.5 million clones, around nine tenths seen once, with around 0.14% in the top ten. Donors were healthy HIV-negative adults without recently reported acute infections or vaccinations. The donors were all Caucasian adults (living in Nashville, Tennessee). Splitting the CD4+ cells yielded a CD45RA+ naive subset and a CD45RA-negative memory subset.

The receptor comes from a man aged 18-30 years in good health. The J gene is TRBJ1-2, the V gene TRBV4-3; D is perhaps TRBD1 (6 bases). Sequences were obtained from naive CD4+ T cells sorted from blood. Regarding subset: CD45RA+ positively selected. The CDR3 nucleotides read TGCGCCAGCAGCCAAGGGACAGCTAACTATGGCTACACCTTC. Its translation: CASSQGTANYGYTF.